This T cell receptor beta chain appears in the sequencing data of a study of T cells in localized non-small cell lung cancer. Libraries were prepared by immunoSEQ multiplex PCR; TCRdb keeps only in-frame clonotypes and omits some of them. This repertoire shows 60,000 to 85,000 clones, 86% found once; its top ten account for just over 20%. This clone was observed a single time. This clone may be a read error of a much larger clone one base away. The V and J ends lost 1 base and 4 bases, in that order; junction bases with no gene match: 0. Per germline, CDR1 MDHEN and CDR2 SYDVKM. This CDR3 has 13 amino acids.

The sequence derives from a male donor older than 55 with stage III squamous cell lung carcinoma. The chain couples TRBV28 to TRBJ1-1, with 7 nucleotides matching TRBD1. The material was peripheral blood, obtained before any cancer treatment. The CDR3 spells CASSLYRGTEAFF. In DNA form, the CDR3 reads TGTGCCAGCAGTTTATACAGGGGCACTGAAGCTTTCTTT.